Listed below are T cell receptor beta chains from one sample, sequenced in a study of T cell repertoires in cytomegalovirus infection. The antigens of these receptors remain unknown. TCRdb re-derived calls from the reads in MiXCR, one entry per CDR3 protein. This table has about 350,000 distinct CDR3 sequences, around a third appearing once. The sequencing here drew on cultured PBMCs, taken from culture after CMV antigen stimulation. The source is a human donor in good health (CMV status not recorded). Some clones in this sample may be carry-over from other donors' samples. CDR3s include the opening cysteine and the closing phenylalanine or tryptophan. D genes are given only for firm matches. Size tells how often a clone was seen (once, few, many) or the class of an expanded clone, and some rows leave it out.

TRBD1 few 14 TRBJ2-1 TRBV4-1 CASRMTGGLNEQFF TGCGCCAGCAGAATGACAGGGGGCCTCAATGAGCAGTTCTTC
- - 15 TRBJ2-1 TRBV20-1 CSARDLGAADNEQFF TGCAGTGCTAGAGATCTAGGGGCGGCCGACAATGAGCAGTTCTTC
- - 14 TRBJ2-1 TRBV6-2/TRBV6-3 CASSYSSRNNEQFF TGTGCCAGCAGTTACTCGTCCCGGAACAATGAGCAGTTCTTC
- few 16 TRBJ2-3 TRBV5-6 CASSPLTDRFTDTQYF TGTGCCAGCAGTCCGCTTACTGATCGATTCACAGATACGCAGTATTTT
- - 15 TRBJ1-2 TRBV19 CASSAEGTGYYGYTF TGTGCCAGTAGTGCAGAGGGTACGGGGTACTATGGCTACACCTTC
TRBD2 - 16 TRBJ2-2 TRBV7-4 CASSPAAGRNTGELFF TGTGCCAGCAGCCCCGCAGCGGGACGAAACACCGGGGAGCTGTTTTTT
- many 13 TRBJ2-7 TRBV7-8 CASSLRGPYEQYF TGTGCCAGCAGCTTACGGGGCCCCTACGAGCAGTACTTC
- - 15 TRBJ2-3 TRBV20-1 CSARDRAVSTDTQYF TGCAGTGCTAGAGATCGGGCAGTATCCACAGATACGCAGTATTTT
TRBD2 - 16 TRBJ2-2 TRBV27 CASSSGLAGYTGELFF TGTGCCAGCAGTTCTGGACTAGCGGGGTACACCGGGGAGCTGTTTTTT
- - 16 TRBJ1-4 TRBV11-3 CASSLDDRSGGEKLFF TGTGCCAGCAGCTTAGATGACCGAAGCGGCGGGGAAAAACTGTTTTTT
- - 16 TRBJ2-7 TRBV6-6 CASSYGNQGRSYEQYF TGTGCCAGCAGTTACGGGAACCAGGGCAGATCCTACGAGCAGTACTTC
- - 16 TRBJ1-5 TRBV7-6 CASSSGPTAGNQPQHF TGTGCCAGCAGCTCCGGTCCGACGGCGGGTAATCAGCCCCAGCATTTT
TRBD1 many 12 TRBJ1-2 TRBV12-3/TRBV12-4 CASRGQAPGYTF TGTGCCAGCAGGGGACAGGCTCCTGGCTACACCTTC
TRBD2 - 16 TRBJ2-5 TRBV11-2 CASSPRLAGGRETQYF TGTGCCAGCAGCCCGAGACTAGCGGGAGGGCGGGAGACCCAGTACTTC
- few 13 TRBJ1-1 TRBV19 CASSIDRRGEAFF TGTGCCAGTAGTATAGATCGTAGAGGGGAAGCTTTCTTT
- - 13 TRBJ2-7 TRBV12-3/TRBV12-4 CASSEDQPYEQYF TGTGCCAGCAGTGAAGATCAACCTTACGAGCAGTACTTC
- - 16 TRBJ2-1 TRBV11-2 CASSLAGSRSYNEQFF TGTGCCAGCAGCTTAGCGGGGAGCCGATCCTACAATGAGCAGTTCTTC
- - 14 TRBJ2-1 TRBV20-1 CSAPGLINRNEQFF TGCAGTGCTCCGGGACTCATCAACCGCAATGAGCAGTTCTTC
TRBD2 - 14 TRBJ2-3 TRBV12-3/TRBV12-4 CATGSGSRTDTQYF TGTGCCACGGGTAGCGGGAGTAGGACAGATACGCAGTATTTT
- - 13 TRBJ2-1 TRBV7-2 CASSSQSDNEQFF TGTGCCAGCAGCTCCCAATCGGATAATGAGCAGTTCTTC
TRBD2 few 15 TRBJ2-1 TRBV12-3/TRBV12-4 CASSKTSGSWNEQFF TGTGCCAGCAGTAAAACTAGCGGGAGTTGGAATGAGCAGTTCTTC
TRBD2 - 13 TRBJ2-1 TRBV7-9 CASSPSPSSGRFF TGTGCCAGCAGCCCTAGCCCGTCTAGCGGGCGGTTCTTC
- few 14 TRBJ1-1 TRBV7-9 CASTTGGVVTEAFF TGTGCCAGCACCACTGGGGGGGTTGTAACTGAAGCTTTCTTT
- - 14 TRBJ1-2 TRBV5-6 CASSLDAKNYGYTF TGTGCCAGCAGCTTGGATGCGAAGAACTATGGCTACACCTTC
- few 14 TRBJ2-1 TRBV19 CASSIASDYNEQFF TGTGCCAGTAGTATCGCTAGCGACTACAATGAGCAGTTCTTC
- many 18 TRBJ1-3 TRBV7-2 CASSLALGGYGTGNTIYF TGTGCCAGCAGCTTAGCTCTAGGGGGGTACGGCACTGGAAACACCATATATTTT
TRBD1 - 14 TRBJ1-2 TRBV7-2 CASKPGQGARGYTF TGTGCCAGCAAGCCGGGACAGGGGGCGAGGGGCTACACCTTC
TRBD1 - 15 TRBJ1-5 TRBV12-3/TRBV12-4 CASRTTGTGDEPQHF TGTGCCAGCAGAACTACCGGGACAGGGGATGAGCCCCAGCATTTT